This T cell receptor beta chain was recovered during a study of T cells after yellow fever vaccination. The authors made TCR cDNA by 5'RACE template switching, adding a universal primer site and UMIs. Via MiXCR, TCRdb re-called the 5' RACE reads, giving one row per CDR3 protein. This sample has 510,000 or so distinct CDR3 sequences, with 15% to 20% found just once. There are 16 residues in the CDR3. Germline CDR1 MNHEY, CDR2 SMNVEV (reference sequence). Trimming cost V 2 bases and J 7 bases; bases outside gene matches: 12. The source of this sequence is a man younger than 40 who received the YFV17D yellow fever vaccine. The material sequenced was PBMCs, taken 15 days after the yellow fever booster vaccination. The rearrangement uses TRBV27 and TRBJ2-5; 8 positions match TRBD1. The CDR3 is CASSLGYRGRGGTQYF. In DNA form, the CDR3 reads TGTGCCAGCAGTTTAGGATACAGGGGGAGAGGCGGGACCCAGTACTTC.